This T cell receptor beta chain was sequenced in a study of blood T cell repertoires in COVID-19. V gave up 2 bases and J gave up 3 bases, with 8 bases separating them. CDR1 and CDR2 from the germline V gene are SGHRS and YFSETQ. CDR3 length: 13 residues. The table came from immunoSEQ multiplex PCR; TCRdb's copy has only in-frame clones and leaves some out. The table has roughly 380,000 clones, around 87% seen once. The origin of this receptor is a man aged 25 to 40 who had recovered from COVID-19. The sequenced material came from PBMCs or T cells enriched from blood (not recorded which). The chain combines TRBV5-1 with TRBJ1-2; the D is unclear. The CDR3 DNA sequence: TGCGCCAGCAGCTTAGGGAGTTACTATGGCTACACCTTC. Amino acids: CASSLGSYYGYTF.